The sequence of this T cell receptor beta chain was determined in a study of CD8 T cells in ankylosing spondylitis. The study's findings and limits: Disease-linked clones bore a CD8+ phenotype, appearing relatively rarely in peripheral blood. Characteristic of ankylosing spondylitis blood, it appeared, was a TCR beta motif comprising about 8 highly homologous variants. Previous work reported some of these motif variants in the synovial fluid and blood of reactive arthritis.

The CDR3 covers 15 residues. Trimming removed 1 base at V and 14 bases at J, with 21 bases between. The germline gives CDR1 SGHTA, CDR2 FQGNSA. Preparation of TCR beta libraries was done by quantitative 5'-RACE with molecular barcodes. TCRdb reanalysed the 5' RACE reads using MiXCR and keeps one entry per CDR3 protein. Of around 540,000 distinct CDR3 sequences listed, more than 9.5% are singletons. Of note for this clonotype: The antigen is not known.

Sample: blood, either unsorted or a sorted T cell fraction (not recorded which). This TCR was sampled from a male donor with ankylosing spondylitis. The chain has TRBV7-2 and TRBJ1-5, with D hard to call. CDR3 amino acids: CASSLEAGSHVVKHF. In DNA form, the CDR3 reads TGTGCCAGCAGCTTAGAGGCCGGGTCCCATGTTGTAAAGCATTTT.